This T cell receptor beta chain was identified during a study of T cell responses to AZD1222 COVID-19 vaccine. Germline trimming cut 5 bases from V and 0 bases from J; bases unmatched to any gene: 4. The CDR3 is 15 amino acids. Germline CDR1 and CDR2: LGHDT and YNNKEL (reference sequence). Profiled with immunoSEQ multiplex PCR; TCRdb holds only in-frame clones, not every one. Among roughly 130,000 clones listed, approximately 90% were seen once. This clonotype originated in an adult in good health. This rearrangement joins TRBV3-1 (or the pseudogene TRBV3-2) to TRBJ1-2; 9 bases line up with TRBD1. This material consisted of peripheral blood, taken on day 0 of AZD1222 vaccination. DNA of the CDR3: TGTGCCAGCAGCGGACAGGGGCCGGCTAACTATGGCTACACCTTC. Protein product: CASSGQGPANYGYTF.